This T cell receptor (beta chain) is drawn from a study of OX40 agonist ivuxolimab in advanced cancers. TCRdb's table, derived via immunoSEQ multiplex PCR, lists solely in-frame clones and lacks some. The table shows 44,000 or so clones, with about four fifths occurring only once. Baseline was the first blood sampling point, followed by cycle 4 day 1 and cycle 7 day 1. Whole-study results and caveats: Specificity for antigen went undetermined in the expanded peripheral T cells. Relative to CD4+, CD8+ T cells held more expanded clones on average. Expansion of clones was among the lowest in partial responders at 0.1-3.0 mg/kg.

This clone has more than one count but fewer than ten. Its matching antigen is unknown. CDR1 is LNHDA, CDR2 SQIVND, per germline (reference sequence). V shed 8 bases, J shed 6 bases, and the junction held 11 bases outside the gene matches. This CDR3 region has 17 residues. The chain is built from TRBV19 and TRBJ2-1; TRBD2 aligns across 15 bases. This clonotype was obtained from an adult with an advanced solid tumor such as melanoma, head and neck, liver or kidney cancer. The specimen was CD4+ or CD8+ T cells sorted from blood, collected in a trial of the OX40 agonist ivuxolimab. CDR3 amino acids: CASRGLAGGDLGNEQFF. The CDR3 nucleotides are TGTGCCAGTCGCGGACTAGCGGGAGGGGATTTGGGCAATGAGCAGTTCTTC.